Listed here are 13 T cell receptor beta chains from one sample, sequenced in a study of control samples from healthy donors and cancer patients. Measured with immunoSEQ multiplex PCR; TCRdb has only the in-frame clones, and not every one. The sample holds approximately 81,000 clones, around 94% seen once. Sequences were obtained from blood. The receptors derive from a woman aged 18-35 years in good health.

The chain joins TRBV7-3 to TRBJ2-6, with 8 bases that match TRBD1. Losses at the gene ends were 3 bases for V and 2 bases for J; bases not matched to a gene: 3. The CDR3 has 16 residues. Germline V gene lookup returns CDR1 SGHTA and CDR2 FQGTGA. CDR3: CASSFATGAGANVLTF. DNA for the CDR3: TGTGCCAGCAGCTTCGCGACAGGGGCTGGGGCCAACGTCCTGACTTTC.

This chain connects TRBV9 to TRBJ1-2; the match to TRBD1 covers 7 bases. Germline V gene lookup returns CDR1 SGDLS and CDR2 YYNGEE. V dropped 1 base and J dropped 7; count of bases not matched to a gene: 7. This CDR3 has 14 residues. The CDR3: CASSVIEGAAGYTF. As DNA, the CDR3 is TGTGCCAGCAGCGTAATAGAGGGGGCGGCTGGCTACACCTTC.

This chain connects TRBV6-5 to TRBJ1-2; no firm D call. Trimming left V 6 bases short and J 2 bases short, with 4 bases between. The length of the CDR3 is 11 residues. CDR1 and CDR2 (germline): MNHEY, SVGAGI. The CDR3 loop reads CASRRNYGYTF. CDR3 nucleotides: TGTGCCAGCAGACGGAACTATGGCTACACCTTC.

This chain links TRBV2 with TRBJ2-7; D remains unclear. The ends were cut back, 4 bases at V and 2 bases at J, with 3 bases in the middle. Germline V gene sequence: CDR1 SNHLY, CDR2 FYNNEI. CDR3 length: 11 amino acids. The CDR3 region is CASSATYEQYF. The DNA for the CDR3 is TGTGCCAGCAGTGCGACCTACGAGCAGTACTTC.

The rearrangement joins TRBV12-5 to TRBJ1-2; D possibly corresponds to TRBD1 (6 bases). The CDR3 length is 18 residues. The V gene's germline CDR1 is LGHNT and CDR2 FRNRAP. V shed 0 bases and J shed 2 bases, with 19 bases lying between them. CDR3 region: CASGLVQGAGIGNYGYTF. As DNA, the CDR3 is TGTGCTAGTGGTTTGGTACAGGGCGCTGGAATTGGGAACTATGGCTACACCTTC.

The chain carries TRBV28 and TRBJ1-5, with D maybe TRBD1 (5 bases). V lost 5 bases, J lost 7 bases, and 12 bases lay in between. Germline V lookup: CDR1 MDHEN, CDR2 SYDVKM. The CDR3 loop spans 13 amino acids. CDR3 nucleotide sequence: TGTGCCAGCAGTCATCAGGGTAGACAGCCCCAGCATTTT. This translates into CASSHQGRQPQHF.

The chain couples TRBV7-9 to TRBJ1-3; D unclear. The CDR3 totals 16 residues. Germline V gives CDR1 SEHNR, CDR2 FQNEAQ (reference sequence). V was trimmed by 1 base and J by 0 bases, leaving 10 bases between them. DNA for the CDR3: TGTGCCAGCAGCTTAGAGGTGCTCGGCTCTGGAAACACCATATATTTT. Protein sequence: CASSLEVLGSGNTIYF.

The chain employs TRBV7-9 and TRBJ2-3, with D uncertain. Trimming stripped 11 bases from V and 5 bases from J, with 17 bases between. Germline CDR1 reads SEHNR; CDR2 reads FQNEAQ (reference sequence). This CDR3 has 13 residues. The CDR3: CAPAVASGDTQYF. CDR3 in DNA: TGTGCCCCAGCAGTAGCCTCGGGAGATACGCAGTATTTT.

This clone was found once. The V and J genes are TRBV7-9 and TRBJ2-7; no clear D. Deletions cut 0 bases from V and 2 bases from J, with 5 bases between. Germline V gene data show CDR1 as SEHNR and CDR2 as FQNEAQ (reference sequence). The CDR3 is 13 residues long. The CDR3 sequence is CASSLAGPYEQYF. CDR3 bases: TGTGCCAGCAGCTTAGCCGGGCCCTACGAGCAGTACTTC.

The chain recombines TRBV7-6 with TRBJ1-1; tentative D call: TRBD1 (5 bases). From germline, CDR1 is SGHVS and CDR2 FNYEAQ. V was trimmed by 0 bases and J by 2 bases, leaving 10 bases between them. The CDR3 is 15 amino acids. The CDR3 region has the DNA TGTGCCAGCAGCTTAGCTGGGGCAGAAAACACTGAAGCTTTCTTT. Protein sequence: CASSLAGAENTEAFF.

This clone was recorded once. The chain recombines TRBV10-3 with TRBJ1-4; no firm D call. CDR3 length: 15 residues. From germline, CDR1 is ENHRY and CDR2 SYGVKD. V lost 6 bases to trimming and J lost 0 bases, with 11 bases between them. The CDR3 is CAISDEGSTNEKLFF. The CDR3 region has the DNA TGTGCCATCAGCGATGAGGGATCAACTAATGAAAAACTGTTTTTT.

J is TRBJ2-1 and V is TRBV7-2, with 15 bases matching TRBD2. The CDR3 totals 18 residues. J lost 8 bases, V lost 4 bases, and 12 bases had no gene match. CDR1 and CDR2 from the germline V gene are SGHTA and FQGNSA. The CDR3 is CASSSRTSGGAKFDEQFF. For the CDR3, the DNA is TGTGCCAGCAGCTCTAGGACTAGCGGGGGGGCCAAGTTTGATGAGCAGTTCTTC.

The chain couples TRBV18 to TRBJ2-1; D is unresolved. Germline loops: CDR1 KGHSH, CDR2 LQKENI. The length of the CDR3 is 18 residues. Deletions cut 2 bases from V and 2 bases from J, with 19 bases between. In DNA form, the CDR3 reads TGTGCCAGCTCACCAATCGGCCCCGCCGTGGCGACCTACAATGAGCAGTTCTTC. It translates to CASSPIGPAVATYNEQFF.